This T cell receptor beta chain is drawn from a study of blood T cells in healthy people across ages. Primed by a sample-barcoded 5' primer and a J-beta primer mix, a second PCR proceeded for 7 to 11 cycles. A single record per CDR3 protein comes from TCRdb applying MiXCR to the 5' RACE reads. Of around 990,000 distinct CDR3 sequences detected, less than 45% appear once; the ten largest clones hold around 14%. Germline assignment: CDR1 SEHNR and CDR2 FQNEAQ (reference sequence). The CDR3 is 15 residues long. V lost 2 bases to trimming and J lost 3 bases, with 13 bases between them. V gene TRBV7-9 combines with J gene TRBJ2-5; a weak D match, TRBD1 (6 bases). Input material: blood. The TCR originated in a man between 18 and 29 years old in good health. DNA of the CDR3: TGTGCCAGCAGCTTAATGGGGGCTCACGAAGAGACCCAGTACTTC. Residues: CASSLMGAHEETQYF.